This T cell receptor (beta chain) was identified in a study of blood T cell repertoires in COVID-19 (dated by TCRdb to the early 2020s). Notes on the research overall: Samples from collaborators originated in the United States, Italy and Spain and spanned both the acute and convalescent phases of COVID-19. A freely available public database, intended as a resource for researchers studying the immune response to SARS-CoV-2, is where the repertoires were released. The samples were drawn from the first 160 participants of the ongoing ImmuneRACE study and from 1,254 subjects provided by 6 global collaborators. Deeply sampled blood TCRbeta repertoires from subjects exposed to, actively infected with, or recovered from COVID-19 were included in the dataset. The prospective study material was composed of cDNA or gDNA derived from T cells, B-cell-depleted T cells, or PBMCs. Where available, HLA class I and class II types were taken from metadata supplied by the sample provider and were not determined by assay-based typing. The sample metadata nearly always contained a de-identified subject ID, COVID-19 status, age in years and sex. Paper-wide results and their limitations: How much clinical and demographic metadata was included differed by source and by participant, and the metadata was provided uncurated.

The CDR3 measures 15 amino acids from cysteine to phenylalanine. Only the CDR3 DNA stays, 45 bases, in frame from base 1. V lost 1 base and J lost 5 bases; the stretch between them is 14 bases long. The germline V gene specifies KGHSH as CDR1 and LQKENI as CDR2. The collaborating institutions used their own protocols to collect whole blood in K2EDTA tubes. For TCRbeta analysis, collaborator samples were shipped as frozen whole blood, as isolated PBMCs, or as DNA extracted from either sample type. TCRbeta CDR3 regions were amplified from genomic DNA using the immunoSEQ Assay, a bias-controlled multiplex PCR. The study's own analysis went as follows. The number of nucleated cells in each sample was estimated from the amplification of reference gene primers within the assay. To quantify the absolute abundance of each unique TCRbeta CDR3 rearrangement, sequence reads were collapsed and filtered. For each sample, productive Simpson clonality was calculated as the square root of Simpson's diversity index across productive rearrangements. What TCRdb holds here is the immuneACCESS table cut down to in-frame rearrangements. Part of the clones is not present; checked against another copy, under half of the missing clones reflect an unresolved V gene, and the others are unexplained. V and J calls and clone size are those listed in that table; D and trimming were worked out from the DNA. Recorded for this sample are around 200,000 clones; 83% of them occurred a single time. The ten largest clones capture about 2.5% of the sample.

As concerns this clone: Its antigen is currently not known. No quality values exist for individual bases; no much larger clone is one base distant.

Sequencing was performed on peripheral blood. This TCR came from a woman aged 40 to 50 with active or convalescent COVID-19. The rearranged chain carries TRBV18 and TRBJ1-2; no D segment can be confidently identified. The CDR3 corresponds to CASSPQRATGYGYTF. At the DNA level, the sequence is TGTGCCAGCTCACCACAGAGGGCCACCGGGTATGGCTACACCTTC.